The sequence of this T cell receptor beta chain was determined in a study of T cell clonotyping in hematopoietic cell transplantation. Notes on the study in general: Cells were unsorted, so CD4 and CD8 contributions were not separated. Pathologically expanded recipient clonotypes increased progressively from day 30 to day 180 as diversity fell.

Points on this clone: Its specificity is not known.

Blood collection times were about day -28 and days 30, 100, 180 posttransplant. Measured with immunoSEQ multiplex PCR; TCRdb has only the in-frame clones, and not every one. This sample yields roughly 9,300 clones, of which around half are seen a single time; over 10% belongs to the top ten. Germline V gene data show CDR1 as GTSNPN and CDR2 as SVGIG (reference sequence). J gave up 2 bases and V 8 bases, and 8 bases lay outside the gene matches. The CDR3 spans 14 residues. Sequences were derived from peripheral blood mononuclear cells, sampled 100 days after allogeneic stem cell transplant. The chain couples TRBV30 to TRBJ2-3, with 9 bases matching TRBD1. This sequence originates from a female patient between 50 and 59 years old who had an allogeneic stem cell transplant from an unrelated donor, so the T cells may come from the graft donor. Some clones in this sample may be carry-over from other donors' samples. The DNA for the CDR3 is TGTGCCGTTAGGACAGGGGTCGTCACAGATACGCAGTATTTT. Translated: CAVRTGVVTDTQYF.